A single sample gave rise to the 22 T cell receptor beta chains below, sequenced in a study of PD-1 blockade in classical Hodgkin lymphoma. Every single patient, without exception, relapsed after autologous stem cell transplantation, and brentuximab vedotin exposure varied. With magnetic negative selection, CD4+ T cells were purified from PBMCs that had been thawed. Assay: immunoSEQ multiplex PCR; the TCRdb copy retains only in-frame clones and omits some. The sample lists approximately 8,800 clones; roughly 84% were seen once. The sequenced sample was CD4+ T cells from blood, obtained at baseline. All receptors come from a human donor with classical Hodgkin lymphoma.

This clone has only one observation. V gene TRBV7-9 combines with J gene TRBJ2-1; D ambiguous. Trimming took 4 bases from V and 2 from J, leaving 15 bases between them. The CDR3 sequence is 16 residues long. The germline V gene has CDR1 SEHNR and CDR2 FQNEAQ (reference sequence). CDR3: CASSSQAYGTYNEQFF. The CDR3 region has the DNA TGTGCCAGCAGCTCCCAAGCCTATGGAACCTACAATGAGCAGTTCTTC.

This chain links TRBV29-1 with TRBJ2-5; 8 bases match TRBD1. The DNA end lines up better with TRBJ2-7; the J call may be wrong. CDR1 is SQVTM and CDR2 is ANQGSEA in the germline V gene. The CDR3 contains 14 residues. The CDR3 region is CSAGGQGTSYEQYF. The CDR3 nucleotides read TGCAGCGCCGGAGGACAGGGCACCTCCTACGAGCAGTACTTC.

The chain couples TRBV6-5 to TRBJ2-2; D might be TRBD1 or TRBD2, each matching 5 bases. Germline V gives CDR1 MNHEY, CDR2 SVGAGI. This CDR3 contains 13 residues. V was shortened by 2 bases and J by 8 bases, with 9 bases between the two germline ends. The chain's CDR3 is CASSYLGGGELFF. As DNA, the CDR3 is TGTGCCAGCAGTTACCTTGGGGGAGGGGAGCTGTTTTTT.

This clone occurred a few times. This rearrangement joins TRBV18 to TRBJ1-2; D is perhaps TRBD1 (6 bases). CDR1 is KGHSH, CDR2 LQKENI, per germline. The germline V and J ends were trimmed by 0 bases and 2 bases, with 7 bases remaining between them. There are 14 residues in the CDR3. The CDR3, as DNA: TGTGCCAGCTCACCACCCAGGGGCAACTATGGCTACACCTTC. It codes for CASSPPRGNYGYTF.

The chain combines TRBV5-1 with TRBJ2-2; D gene ambiguous. Looked up from germline, CDR1 is SGHRS and CDR2 is YFSETQ. This CDR3 comprises 14 residues. V dropped 4 bases and J dropped 3 bases, with 10 bases sitting between them. The CDR3 reads CASSPPEHTGELFF. The CDR3 DNA reads as TGCGCCAGCAGCCCGCCCGAGCACACCGGGGAGCTGTTTTTT.

The chain has TRBV27 and TRBJ1-6; perhaps TRBD1 as D (6 bases). V was cut by 7 bases and J by 7 bases, with 14 bases left in between. CDR1 is MNHEY, CDR2 SMNVEV, per germline (reference sequence). This CDR3 contains 14 residues. DNA of the CDR3: TGTGCCAGCAAAGGGAACAGGGAAAATTCACCCCTCCACTTT. It specifies CASKGNRENSPLHF.

The chain recombines TRBV7-9 with TRBJ2-7; D is uncertain. This CDR3 has 12 amino acids. Germline V lookup: CDR1 SEHNR, CDR2 FQNEAQ (reference sequence). Trimming pared 2 bases from V and 3 bases from J, leaving 5 bases between. CDR3 DNA sequence: TGTGCCAGCAGCTTATCTAGCTACGAGCAGTACTTC. It codes for CASSLSSYEQYF.

The CDR3 DNA sequence: TGTGCCAGCAGCTTGGACAGGCGGGACAGGTCCTACGAGCAGTACTTC. Translation: CASSLDRRDRSYEQYF. This chain uses TRBV5-4 with TRBJ2-7; 8 bases fit TRBD1. After removal of 0 bases from V and 1 base from J, the junction contained 6 bases not matched to a gene. The CDR3 consists of 16 residues. Germline loops: CDR1 SGHNT, CDR2 YYREEE (reference sequence).

The V and J genes are TRBV10-2 and TRBJ2-7, with TRBD2 as a possible D gene (6 bases). Deletions cut 3 bases from V and 5 bases from J, with 14 bases between. Germline V gene lookup returns CDR1 WSHSY and CDR2 SAAADI. The CDR3 has 14 residues. The CDR3, as DNA: TGCGCCAGCAGTGATTTTCTGGGAGGAGACGAGCAGTACTTC. It codes for CASSDFLGGDEQYF.

The rearrangement uses TRBV6-1 and TRBJ2-7; D tentatively fits TRBD1 or TRBD2 (5 bases each). This CDR3 comprises 14 residues. Trimming left V 4 bases short and J 0 bases short, with 10 bases between. The germline V gene has CDR1 MNHNS and CDR2 SASEGT. This CDR3 is CASSATGASYEQYF. In nucleotides, the CDR3 is TGTGCCAGCAGTGCCACCGGGGCCTCCTACGAGCAGTACTTC.

V gene TRBV6-1 combines with J gene TRBJ2-5, with unresolved D. The CDR3 covers 11 residues. V lost 8 bases, J lost 1 base, and 5 bases lay in between. Germline lookup yields CDR1 MNHNS and CDR2 SASEGT. The CDR3 reads CASGGQETQYF. The CDR3, as DNA: TGTGCCAGCGGTGGCCAAGAGACCCAGTACTTC.

V gene TRBV2 combines with J gene TRBJ2-1, with TRBD2 as a possible D gene (5 bases). V was clipped by 6 bases and J by 7 bases, with 16 bases between them. Germline loops: CDR1 SNHLY, CDR2 FYNNEI. This CDR3 spans 14 amino acids. The CDR3, as DNA: TGTGCCAGCAGGATCCAGCGGTTTGAGAATGAGCAGTTCTTC. Its translation is CASRIQRFENEQFF.

V and J are TRBV5-1 and TRBJ2-5; tentatively, D is TRBD1 or TRBD2 (5 bases each). The CDR3 covers 14 residues. Germline V gives CDR1 SGHRS, CDR2 YFSETQ. V lost 0 bases to trimming and J lost 3 bases, with 9 bases between them. DNA of the CDR3: TGCGCCAGCAGCTTGGCCGGGGCGGAAGAGACCCAGTACTTC. This gives the protein CASSLAGAEETQYF. Full variable domain (rest looked up from reference TRBV5-1 and TRBJ2-5): KAGVTQTPRYLIKTRGQQVTLSCSPISGHRSVSWYQQTPGQGLQFLFEYFSETQRNKGNFPGRFSGRQFSNSRSEMNVSTLELGDSALYLCASSLAGAEETQYFGPGTRLLVL.

The V and J genes are TRBV15 and TRBJ1-2; 11 nucleotides line up with TRBD1. V gave up 0 bases and J gave up 8 bases; unmatched junction bases: 5. The CDR3 has 15 amino acids. CDR1 LNHNV and CDR2 YYDKDF come from the germline V gene (reference sequence). The CDR3 DNA reads as TGTGCCACCAGCAGAGAGAGGACAGGGGGCAACGGCTACACCTTC. This codes for CATSRERTGGNGYTF.

The chain is built from TRBV28 and TRBJ1-2; 8 bases are shared with TRBD1. With 8 bases clipped from V and 1 base from J, the junction kept 6 bases outside the gene matches. CDR3 length equals 14 residues. CDR1 and CDR2 (germline): MDHEN, SYDVKM. The CDR3 DNA is TGTGCCAGCCGGGCACAGGGGGTTAACTATGGCTACACCTTC. It is translated as CASRAQGVNYGYTF.

V usage is TRBV7-9 and J usage is TRBJ2-3; 14 nucleotides match TRBD2. Germline V lookup: CDR1 SEHNR, CDR2 FQNEAQ (reference sequence). This CDR3 is 19 amino acids long. J lost 3 bases, V lost 0 bases, and 8 bases had no gene match. CDR3 in DNA: TGTGCCAGCAGCTTAGCGGGGGGCAGACTAGCGGGAGGGACAGATACGCAGTATTTT. It codes for CASSLAGGRLAGGTDTQYF.

V and J are TRBV2 and TRBJ2-1, with 7 bases identical to TRBD2. The CDR3 is made up of 13 amino acids. CDR1 is SNHLY, CDR2 FYNNEI, per germline. Trimming removed 8 bases from V and 1 base from J; junction bases left unmatched: 2. CDR3 residues: CASCGRSYNEQFF. Here the CDR3 DNA reads TGTGCCAGCTGCGGGAGATCCTACAATGAGCAGTTCTTC.

The chain recombines TRBV19 with TRBJ2-1, with D possibly matching TRBD2 (5 bases). Germline V gene lookup returns CDR1 LNHDA and CDR2 SQIVND (reference sequence). V was cut by 3 bases and J by 6 bases, with 9 bases left in between. The CDR3 length is 13 residues. CDR3 DNA sequence: TGTGCCAGTAGTATCCTCGCGGGCAATGAGCAGTTCTTC. This sequence encodes CASSILAGNEQFF.

The chain is built from TRBV5-5 and TRBJ1-5, with no clear D. Germline lookup yields CDR1 SGHKS and CDR2 YYEKEE (reference sequence). This CDR3 spans 13 amino acids. Trimming removed 4 bases at V and 0 bases at J, with 5 bases between. The CDR3 spells CASSTYSNQPQHF. DNA for the CDR3: TGTGCCAGCAGCACATATAGCAATCAGCCCCAGCATTTT. Using reference TRBV5-5 and TRBJ1-5 for the parts outside the CDR3, the full variable domain is DAGVTQSPTHLIKTRGQQVTLRCSPISGHKSVSWYQQVLGQGPQFIFQYYEKEERGRGNFPDRFSARQFPNYSSELNVNALLLGDSALYLCASSTYSNQPQHFGDGTRLSIL.

This rearrangement joins TRBV5-5 to TRBJ1-1; tentatively, D is TRBD1 (5 bases). Germline V gives CDR1 SGHKS, CDR2 YYEKEE (reference sequence). This CDR3 region has 14 residues. Trimming removed 4 bases from V and 8 bases from J, with 18 bases in between. CDR3 coding DNA: TGTGCCAGCAGCCAAGATTCACAGACAGCAGAAGCTTTCTTT. It translates to CASSQDSQTAEAFF.

The chain is built from TRBV4-2 and TRBJ2-1, with 15 bases aligning to TRBD2. J was trimmed by 7 bases and V by 3 bases; bases with no gene match: 4. CDR3 length equals 16 residues. CDR1 and CDR2 (germline): LGHNA, YNFKEQ. The CDR3 here is CASSHGTSGRSNEQFF. CDR3 DNA sequence: TGTGCCAGCAGCCATGGGACTAGCGGGAGGTCGAATGAGCAGTTCTTC.

The chain recombines TRBV5-1 with TRBJ2-7; 8 bases line up with TRBD1. The V gene end was trimmed by 1 base and the J gene end by 2 bases; junction bases not matched to a gene: 5. Germline V lookup: CDR1 SGHRS, CDR2 YFSETQ. The CDR3 consists of 15 residues. The CDR3 nucleotides read TGCGCCAGCAGCTTGTGGACAGGGTCGGCCTACGAGCAGTACTTC. As protein: CASSLWTGSAYEQYF.